This TCR beta chain was recovered during a study of Ad26.COV2.S vaccination and SARS-CoV-2 variants. CDR1 is SQVTM, CDR2 ANQGSEA, per germline. V shed 8 bases, J shed 4 bases, and the junction held 13 bases outside the gene matches. This CDR3 is 16 amino acids long. Treatment: approximately 18 received Ad26.COV2.S at low or high dose, single or two shots; 5 received placebo; per-sample allocation not given. Samples were taken on day 63 after the first vaccine or placebo injection. The table came from immunoSEQ multiplex PCR; TCRdb's copy has only in-frame clones and leaves some out. The sample shows 300,000 to 400,000 clones, about nine tenths of them seen only once.

This chain joins TRBV29-1 and TRBJ2-5, with TRBD2 matching over 13 bases. The clonotype originates from a person aged 18-65 years who received the Ad26.COV2.S COVID-19 vaccine or a placebo. Sample: peripheral blood, taken in a trial of Ad26.COV2.S vaccine versus placebo. The CDR3: CSFGLAGAVAGETQYF. In nucleotides, the CDR3 is TGCAGCTTTGGACTAGCGGGGGCCGTTGCGGGAGAGACCCAGTACTTC.